This note documents a single T cell receptor (beta chain) sequence. The sample comes from a study of blood T cell repertoires in COVID-19. Using immunoSEQ multiplex PCR, the repertoire was profiled, and TCRdb retains in-frame clones only, with some absent. The data contain about 300,000 clones, roughly 80% of them singletons. This CDR3 spans 13 amino acids. Trimming pared 2 bases from V and 3 bases from J, leaving 5 bases between. In germline, CDR1 is KGHSH, CDR2 LQKENI. The V and J genes are TRBV18 and TRBJ1-5, with unresolved D. The sequencing input was peripheral blood. The sequence derives from a human donor with COVID-19, enrolled during active disease. The donor label of this sample is uncertain. The CDR3 DNA follows: TGTGCCAGCTCACCAGACACCAATCAGCCCCAGCATTTT. Amino acids: CASSPDTNQPQHF.